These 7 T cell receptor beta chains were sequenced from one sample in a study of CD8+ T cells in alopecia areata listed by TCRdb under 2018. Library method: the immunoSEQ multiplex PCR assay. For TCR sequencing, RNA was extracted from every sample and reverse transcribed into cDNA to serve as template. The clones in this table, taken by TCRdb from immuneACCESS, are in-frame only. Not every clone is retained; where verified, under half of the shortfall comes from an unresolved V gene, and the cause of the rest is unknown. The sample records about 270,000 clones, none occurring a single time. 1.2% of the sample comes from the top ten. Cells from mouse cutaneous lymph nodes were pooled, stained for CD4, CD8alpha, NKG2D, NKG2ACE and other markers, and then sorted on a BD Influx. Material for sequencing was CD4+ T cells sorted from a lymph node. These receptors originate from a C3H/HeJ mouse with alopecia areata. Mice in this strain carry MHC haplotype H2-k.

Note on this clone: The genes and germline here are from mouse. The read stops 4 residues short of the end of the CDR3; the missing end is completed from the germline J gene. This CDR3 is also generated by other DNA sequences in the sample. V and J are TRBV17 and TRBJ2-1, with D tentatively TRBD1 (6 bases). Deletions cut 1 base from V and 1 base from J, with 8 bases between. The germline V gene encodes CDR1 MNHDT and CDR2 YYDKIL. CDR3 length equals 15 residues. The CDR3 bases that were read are TGTGCTAGCAGTAGAGGGGGACAAAACTATGCT. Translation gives CASSRGGQNYA. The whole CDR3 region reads CASSRGGQNYAEQFF.

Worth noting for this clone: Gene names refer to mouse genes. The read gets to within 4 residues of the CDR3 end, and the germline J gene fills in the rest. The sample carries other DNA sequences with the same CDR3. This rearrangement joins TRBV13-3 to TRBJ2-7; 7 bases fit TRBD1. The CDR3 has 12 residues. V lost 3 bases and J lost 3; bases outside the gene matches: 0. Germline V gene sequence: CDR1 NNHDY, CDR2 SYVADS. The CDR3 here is CASSGDSYEQYF. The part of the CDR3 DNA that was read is TGTGCCAGCAGTGGGGACAGCTAT.

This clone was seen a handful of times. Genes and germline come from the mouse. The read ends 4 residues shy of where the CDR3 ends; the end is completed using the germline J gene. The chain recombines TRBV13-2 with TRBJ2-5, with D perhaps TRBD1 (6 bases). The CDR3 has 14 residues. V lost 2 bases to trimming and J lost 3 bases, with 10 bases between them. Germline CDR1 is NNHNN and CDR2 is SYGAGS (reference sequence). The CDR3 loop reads CASGDKTGQDTQYF. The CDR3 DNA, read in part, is TGTGCCAGCGGTGACAAGACAGGTCAAGAC.

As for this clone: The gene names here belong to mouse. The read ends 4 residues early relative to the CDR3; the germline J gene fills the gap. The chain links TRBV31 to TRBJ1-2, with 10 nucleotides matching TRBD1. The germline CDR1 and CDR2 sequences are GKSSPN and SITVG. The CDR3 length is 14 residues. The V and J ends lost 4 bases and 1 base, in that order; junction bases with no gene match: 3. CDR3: CAWTRTGGNSDYTF. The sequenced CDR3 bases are TGTGCCTGGACCAGGACAGGGGGAAACTCC. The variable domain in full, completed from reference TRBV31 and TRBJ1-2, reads AQTIHQWPVAEIKAVGSPLSLGCTIKGKSSPNLYWYWQATGGTLQQLFYSITVGQVESVVQLNLSASRPKDDQFILSTEKLLLSHSGFYLCAWTRTGGNSDYTFGSGTRLLVI.

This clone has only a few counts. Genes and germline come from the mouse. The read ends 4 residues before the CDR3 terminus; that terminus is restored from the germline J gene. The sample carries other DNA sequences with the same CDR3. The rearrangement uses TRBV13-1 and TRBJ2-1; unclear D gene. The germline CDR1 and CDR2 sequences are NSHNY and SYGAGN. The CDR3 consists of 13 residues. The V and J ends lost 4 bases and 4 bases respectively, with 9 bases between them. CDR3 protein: CASSRDNYAEQFF. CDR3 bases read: TGTGCCAGCAGTAGAGACAATTATGCT.

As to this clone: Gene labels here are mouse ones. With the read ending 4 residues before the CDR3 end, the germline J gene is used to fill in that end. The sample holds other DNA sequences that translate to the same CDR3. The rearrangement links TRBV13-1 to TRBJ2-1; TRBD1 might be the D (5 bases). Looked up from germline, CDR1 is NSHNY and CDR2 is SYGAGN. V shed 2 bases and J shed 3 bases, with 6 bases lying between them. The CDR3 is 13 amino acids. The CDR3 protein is CASSDQGYAEQFF. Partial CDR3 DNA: TGTGCCAGCAGTGACCAGGGCTATGCT.

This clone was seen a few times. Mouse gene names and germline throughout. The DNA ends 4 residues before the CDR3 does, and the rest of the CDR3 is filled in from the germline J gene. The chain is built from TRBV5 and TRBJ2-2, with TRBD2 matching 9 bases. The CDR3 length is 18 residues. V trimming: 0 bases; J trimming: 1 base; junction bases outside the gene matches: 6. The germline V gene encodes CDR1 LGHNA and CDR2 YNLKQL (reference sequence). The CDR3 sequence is CASSQDGWGGKNTGQLYF. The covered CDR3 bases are TGTGCCAGCAGCCAAGATGGCTGGGGGGGGAAAAACACCGGG.